This T cell receptor (beta chain) derives from a study of post-analysis software for immune sequencing data. Unique molecular identifiers tagged the TCR beta cDNA libraries. Some 500,000 cDNA molecules were obtained from roughly 1.1 to 9.2 million T cells. MiXCR, run by TCRdb on the PCR reads, gives a single entry per CDR3 protein. The sample has fewer than 850,000 distinct CDR3 sequences, 35% to 55% seen once. This receptor was identified in a girl between 5 and 17 years old with multiple sclerosis. The sample consisted of blood.

The CDR3 nucleotides are TGTGCCAGCAGCTTAAGACTAGGCGGGGACCATGGCAATGAGCAGTTCTTC. Its translation: CASSLRLGGDHGNEQFF. This chain connects TRBV7-9 to TRBJ2-1, with D possibly being TRBD2 (6 bases). Germline V CDR1 and CDR2: SEHNR, FQNEAQ (reference sequence). The CDR3 has 17 amino acids. V was pared by 2 bases and J by 6 bases, with 20 bases between. Looking up the rest from reference TRBV7-9 and TRBJ2-1 gives the full variable domain: DTGVSQNPRHKITKRGQNVTFRCDPISEHNRLYWYRQTLGQGPEFLTYFQNEAQLEKSRLLSDRFSAERPKGSFSTLEIQRTEQGDSAMYLCASSLRLGGDHGNEQFFGPGTRLTVL.